This TCR beta chain appears in the sequencing data of a study of blood T cell repertoires in COVID-19. In the study overall: T cells, B-cell-depleted T cells, or PBMCs provided the cDNA or gDNA that served as material.

CDR1 MNHNS and CDR2 SASEGT come from the germline V gene. This CDR3 has 17 amino acids. Between the trimmed V and J ends, which lost 4 bases and 0 bases, there was a span of 13 bases. The protocol was immunoSEQ multiplex PCR, while the TCRdb copy is restricted to in-frame clones and leaves out a portion. This table holds 300,000 or so clones, 88% found once. The chain joins TRBV6-1 to TRBJ1-6; D call uncertain. Sequencing used peripheral blood. This receptor was taken from a young woman who had recovered from COVID-19. The CDR3 bases are TGTGCCAGCAGTGTAGCCGCCTTAGACTCCTATAATTCACCCCTCCACTTT. As protein: CASSVAALDSYNSPLHF.